This entry lists 21 T cell receptor beta chains sequenced from one sample in a study of blood T cell repertoires in COVID-19. Profiling relied on immunoSEQ multiplex PCR, and the TCRdb table lists in-frame clones only, not all of them. The table has approximately 220,000 clones, about 86% seen once. The sequencing sample was made of peripheral blood. The receptor source for this set is a man aged 55 to 70 who had recovered from COVID-19.

The chain combines TRBV27 with TRBJ2-1; possibly TRBD2 for D (6 bases). The CDR3 contains 12 residues. The germline V gene encodes CDR1 MNHEY and CDR2 SMNVEV (reference sequence). The ends were cut back, 2 bases at V and 8 bases at J, with 7 bases in the middle. CDR3 amino acids: CASSLRRDEQFF. As DNA, the CDR3 is TGTGCCAGCAGTTTAAGGAGGGATGAGCAGTTCTTC.

The chain has TRBV30 and TRBJ1-2; unclear D gene. This CDR3 is built from 14 residues. Trimming stripped 2 bases from V and 7 bases from J, with 17 bases between. The germline CDR1 and CDR2 sequences are GTSNPN and SVGIG (reference sequence). The DNA of the CDR3 is TGTGCCTGGAGTACCGGGCCCCTCGGAGGTGGCTACACCTTC. It specifies CAWSTGPLGGGYTF.

This chain uses TRBV15 with TRBJ1-5; 7 bases align to TRBD1. Looked up from germline, CDR1 is LNHNV and CDR2 is YYDKDF (reference sequence). The CDR3 length is 14 residues. J was trimmed by 3 bases and V by 8 bases; bases with no gene match: 7. The CDR3 loop is CATATGAYNQPQHF. CDR3 DNA sequence: TGTGCCACCGCAACAGGGGCCTACAATCAGCCCCAGCATTTT.

This chain uses TRBV11-2 with TRBJ1-2; tentatively, D is TRBD1 (5 bases). The ends were cut back, 5 bases at V and 1 base at J, with 8 bases in the middle. This CDR3 region has 13 residues. The germline V gene encodes CDR1 SGHAT and CDR2 FQNNGV. The CDR3 sequence is CASSETVNYGYTF. The CDR3 nucleotides read TGTGCCAGCAGCGAGACAGTTAACTATGGCTACACCTTC.

J is TRBJ1-4 and V is TRBV30; D not resolved. CDR3 length: 14 residues. V lost 1 base and J 2 bases, leaving 8 bases between the germline ends. CDR1 and CDR2 from the germline V gene are GTSNPN and SVGIG (reference sequence). The CDR3 DNA is TGTGCCTGGAGTGATACTTCTACTAATGAAAAACTGTTTTTT. It is translated as CAWSDTSTNEKLFF.

V gene TRBV5-4 combines with J gene TRBJ1-2; 10 bases map to TRBD1. This CDR3 region has 15 residues. Germline trimming cut 2 bases from V and 3 bases from J; bases unmatched to any gene: 4. Germline lookup yields CDR1 SGHNT and CDR2 YYREEE (reference sequence). For the CDR3, the DNA is TGTGCCAGCAGCTTAATGACAGGGGGCGACTATGGCTACACCTTC. Its translation: CASSLMTGGDYGYTF.

The genes are TRBV9 and TRBJ2-2; D might be TRBD2 (6 bases). Per germline, CDR1 SGDLS and CDR2 YYNGEE. The CDR3 is 14 residues long. Trimming removed 3 bases from V and 4 bases from J, with 10 bases in between. The CDR3 region has the DNA TGTGCCAGCAGCGCCGCGGGGACCACCGGGGAGCTGTTTTTT. Residues: CASSAAGTTGELFF.

V gene TRBV10-1 combines with J gene TRBJ2-1, with D possibly matching TRBD1 (6 bases). CDR1 and CDR2 (germline): WNHNN, SYGVQD (reference sequence). The CDR3 covers 14 residues. The V and J ends lost 2 bases and 8 bases respectively, with 13 bases between them. In DNA, the CDR3 is TGCGCCAGCAGTGAGCCTACAGGGCTGCATGAGCAGTTCTTC. The encoded protein is CASSEPTGLHEQFF.

This chain joins TRBV5-1 and TRBJ2-2; the match to TRBD1 covers 8 bases. CDR1 and CDR2 (germline): SGHRS, YFSETQ. Trimming at V came to 2 bases and at J to 3 bases, leaving 9 bases not matched to a gene. The CDR3 spans 17 residues. CDR3 sequence reads: CASSLKGQGPDTGELFF. The CDR3 DNA sequence: TGCGCCAGCAGCTTAAAAGGACAGGGACCTGACACCGGGGAGCTGTTTTTT.

J is TRBJ2-1 and V is TRBV7-3, with TRBD2 identical over 12 bases. The CDR3 totals 16 residues. Germline assignment: CDR1 SGHTA and CDR2 FQGTGA. V trimming: 5 bases; J trimming: 2 bases; junction bases outside the gene matches: 4. The CDR3 protein is CASSQLAGGPYNEQFF. The CDR3 region has the DNA TGTGCCAGCAGCCAACTAGCGGGAGGCCCCTACAATGAGCAGTTCTTC.

Only a few counts were recorded for this clone. This chain links TRBV29-1 with TRBJ1-1, with D maybe TRBD1 (5 bases). This CDR3 is 12 amino acids long. The germline gives CDR1 SQVTM, CDR2 ANQGSEA. V lost 5 bases to trimming and J lost 8 bases, with 15 bases between them. CDR3 bases: TGCAGCGTTACCCCCAGGGTTAGCGAAGCTTTCTTT. It is translated as CSVTPRVSEAFF.

This clone occurred a few times. The V call is TRBV7-9, the J call TRBJ1-2, with a weak D call TRBD1 (6 bases). This CDR3 comprises 12 residues. In germline, CDR1 is SEHNR, CDR2 FQNEAQ (reference sequence). The germline V and J ends were trimmed by 10 bases and 6 bases, with 15 bases remaining between them. The CDR3 sequence: CAIIQGADGYTF. In DNA form, the CDR3 reads TGTGCCATAATACAGGGTGCGGATGGCTACACCTTC.

The rearrangement joins TRBV6-5 to TRBJ1-2; no definite D call. The CDR3 runs 15 residues. The germline gives CDR1 MNHEY, CDR2 SVGAGI. Trimming stripped 0 bases from V and 2 bases from J, with 10 bases between. The CDR3 sequence: CASSYSLAGNYGYTF. In nucleotides, the CDR3 is TGTGCCAGCAGTTACTCCCTGGCAGGCAACTATGGCTACACCTTC.

This chain joins TRBV9 and TRBJ2-1, with 7 bases that match TRBD1. This CDR3 region has 14 residues. The germline CDR1 and CDR2 sequences are SGDLS and YYNGEE. V lost 4 bases, J lost 8 bases, and 9 bases stayed unmatched. The CDR3 DNA reads as TGTGCCAGCAGCTCGCAGACAGGGTACGATGAGCAGTTCTTC. Protein sequence: CASSSQTGYDEQFF.

V and J are TRBV6-5 and TRBJ2-7, with 7 bases identical to TRBD2. CDR1 and CDR2 from the germline V gene are MNHEY and SVGAGI. The CDR3 loop spans 14 amino acids. V lost 6 bases to trimming and J lost 0 bases; unmatched junction nucleotides: 5. DNA for the CDR3: TGTGCCAGCAGAGTAGCGGGTTCCTCCTACGAGCAGTACTTC. Its translation is CASRVAGSSYEQYF.

This clone was recorded only once. This chain connects TRBV5-1 to TRBJ1-1; D gene uncertain. The CDR3 length is 16 residues. The germline V gene encodes CDR1 SGHRS and CDR2 YFSETQ. Trimming stripped 4 bases from V and 4 bases from J, with 20 bases between. CDR3 sequence: CASSPDSPGQITEAFF. DNA of the CDR3: TGCGCCAGCAGCCCGGACTCCCCGGGTCAGATCACTGAAGCTTTCTTT.

J is TRBJ2-7 and V is TRBV19, with TRBD2 matching 14 bases. Germline V gene sequence: CDR1 LNHDA, CDR2 SQIVND (reference sequence). The CDR3 runs to 15 residues. V was clipped by 4 bases and J by 5 bases; unmatched bases: 4. Written as DNA, the CDR3 is TGTGCCAGTAGTAAAGGACTAGCGGGAGGTCACGAGCAGTACTTC. This sequence encodes CASSKGLAGGHEQYF.

This chain joins TRBV5-4 and TRBJ2-1; 10 bases are shared with TRBD1. The V segment lost 6 bases and the J segment 12 bases; nucleotides outside the gene matches: 18. The CDR3 is made up of 16 amino acids. Germline V gene lookup returns CDR1 SGHNT and CDR2 YYREEE (reference sequence). The CDR3 is CASTPRAGTGELVQFF. The CDR3 region has the DNA TGTGCCAGCACCCCAAGGGCCGGGACAGGGGAATTGGTGCAGTTCTTC.

This clone has only a few counts. The chain combines TRBV3-1 (or the pseudogene TRBV3-2) with TRBJ2-3, with TRBD1 matching 9 bases. CDR3 length equals 16 residues. Looked up from germline, CDR1 is LGHDT and CDR2 is YNNKEL (reference sequence). Germline trimming cut 4 bases from V and 1 base from J; bases unmatched to any gene: 6. Here the CDR3 reads CASSLSRTGGTDTQYF. The CDR3 DNA reads TGTGCCAGCAGCCTCAGTAGGACAGGGGGCACAGATACGCAGTATTTT.

The chain uses TRBV15 and TRBJ2-1, with 15 bases that match TRBD2. The CDR3 loop spans 14 amino acids. The V gene end was trimmed by 5 bases and the J gene end by 15 bases; junction bases not matched to a gene: 8. The germline CDR1 and CDR2 sequences are LNHNV and YYDKDF (reference sequence). This CDR3 reads CATSYGTSGGPWFF. The CDR3 DNA reads TGTGCCACCAGCTATGGGACTAGCGGGGGGCCTTGGTTCTTC.

The rearrangement joins TRBV6-1 to TRBJ1-2; D is possibly TRBD1 (5 bases). Looked up from germline, CDR1 is MNHNS and CDR2 is SASEGT. The CDR3 covers 17 residues. V was pared by 0 bases and J by 4 bases, with 18 bases between. CDR3 coding DNA: TGTGCCAGCAGTGAAGCAACAGGAGGGGATCTTAGCTATGGCTACACCTTC. It codes for CASSEATGGDLSYGYTF.